This TCR beta chain is from a study of T cells in Graves' hyperthyroidism and ophthalmopathy. Study-level findings and limits: Ophthalmopathy, as predicted by the model, came a median about six months after the prediction. Stable hyperthyroidism was separated from ophthalmopathy by a model based on 13 V-J features.

This clonotype was observed once. The antigen is not known. CDR1 DFQATT and CDR2 SNEGSKA come from the germline V gene (reference sequence). V lost 8 bases and J 3 bases, leaving 14 bases between the germline ends. This CDR3 comprises 13 residues. TCR beta CDR3 regions were amplified from RNA transcripts. With the HTBI primer set, the TCR CDR3 went through a first round of RT-PCR. TCRdb reprocessed the multiplex PCR reads via MiXCR and lists one record per CDR3 protein. The table lists about 540,000 distinct CDR3 sequences, about half of them singletons. The sequence derives from a woman between 18 and 30 years old with Graves' hyperthyroidism. The sequenced sample consisted of peripheral blood or thyroid tissue (not recorded which). V gene TRBV20-1 combines with J gene TRBJ1-3; weak D call: TRBD1 (6 bases). CDR3 in amino acids: CSSPGAGGNTIYF. DNA for the CDR3: TGCAGTTCGCCGGGGGCTGGTGGAAACACCATATATTTT.